This TCR beta chain was profiled in a study of shared clonotypes between healthy human individuals (TCRdb year 2020). Study-wide context: The cohort included three men and two women between 18 and 49 years of age. Blood TCR repertoires of about 5 healthy adults were deeply sequenced to estimate repertoire size and the extent of clonotype sharing between individuals. For each donor, CD4 naive and CD4 memory were each given three plates, CD8 naive was given two plates, and CD8 memory was given one plate. Leukapheresis yielded between about 0.94 and 9.5 billion PBMCs per donor. Different laboratories and diverse techniques were used to prepare libraries and sequence TCR repertoires, to increase sequencing depth and limit assay-specific biases. What the research found in general, with its limitations: Rarefaction of sorted-subset datasets indicated incomplete sequencing despite the large sequencing depth. Higher generation probabilities were observed for clonotypes shared by all four sorted-subset donors than for non-shared clonotypes. Sampling was restricted to blood, and TCR repertoires in tissues likely differ from the TCR repertoires found in blood. Across four donors, roughly 5% of naive CD4, around 3.3% of naive CD8, about 2.3% of memory CD4, and over 0.35% of memory CD8 clonotypes were shared. Pairwise subsampling indicated that sequencing depth was expected to affect the degree of clonotype sharing among donors. Naive subsets generally had larger estimated clonotype richness than memory subsets. Because the study included a small number of donors, the genetic and exposure-history diversity represented was limited.

The donors were healthy, HIV-negative adults with no recently reported acute infections or vaccinations. Every donor was a Caucasian adult residing in Nashville, Tennessee, USA. CD4+ T cells were enriched through magnetic negative selection, after which naive cells were positively selected on CD45RA and the remaining negative fraction served as the memory subset. Blood was obtained by leukapheresis, after which PBMCs were separated by Ficoll-Histopaque density gradient centrifugation and cryopreserved in liquid nitrogen vapor phase. Analytical flow cytometry was used to check the purity and quantity of every magnetically sorted T cell population. Genomic DNA was isolated from every sorted fraction and measured by UV absorbance on a Nanodrop 2000c. Looking up the germline V gene yields CDR1 MNHNS and CDR2 SASEGT. There are 16 amino acids in the CDR3, from cysteine to phenylalanine inclusive. Here the CDR3 DNA is all that survives: 48 bases in frame from base 1. At the junction V is shortened by 0 bases and J by 3 bases, with 12 bases in between.

Using the deep immunoSEQ assay, multiplex PCR amplified TCR CDR3 regions from genomic DNA. Extracted genomic DNA from each cell subset was distributed evenly across all wells of several immunoSEQ 96-well plates, and each plate was treated as a replicate. For sorted subsets, each replicate PCR was loaded with about 0.2 ug genomic DNA, equivalent to about 30,000 T cell genomes. The purified libraries were quantified using a Qubit 3.0 fluorometer, sized with a Bioanalyzer 2100, and then quantified again using the KAPA Library Quantification kit. Each immunoSEQ 96-well plate was sequenced on its own single-read 150-cycle Illumina NextSeq 550 flow cell. In the authors' own workflow: Because the immunoSEQ output held only junctional sequences and lacked quality scores, the filtering could not match the filtering applied to full-length reads. Sequences were annotated with PyIR, a Python wrapper for IgBLAST v1.9, and V/J genes and CDR3 were assigned using IMGT germline references. Any read was removed if the V/J assignment was weak (E-value above 1e-6), the CDR3 was missing, or the read contained stop codons, out-of-frame junctions, or ambiguous translated residues. V3J clonotypes were defined as sequences sharing the same inferred V gene, J gene, and CDR3 amino acid sequence. To compute the percentage overlap between repertoires, the number of shared unique clonotypes was divided by the size of the smaller repertoire. Repertoire richness was assessed with RTK rarefaction, the Chao1 estimator, and Recon v2.1 estimates of unobserved clonotypes. For all TCRbeta clonotypes obtained by the gDNA method from a few donors, generation probabilities were computed with OLGA. TCRdb provides this immuneACCESS table in a form limited to in-frame rearrangements. Some clones are lacking; in checked studies, under half of them reflect an unresolved V gene, and why the rest are absent is not known. V, J and clone size were drawn from that table, and D and trimming were deduced from the DNA. The sample data list 2,500,000 or so clones, and over 85% of these were observed just once. The top ten clonotypes cover approximately 0.37% of the sample.

Points on this clone: The target of this receptor is not known. Within one base of it there is no much larger clone, and no base qualities were kept.

Sequencing was performed on naive CD4+ T cells from PBMCs. This specimen's cell subset or site label, interpreted: CD45RA+ positively selected. The clonotype was recovered from a man aged 18 to 35 in good health. Some clones in this sample may be carry-over from other donors' samples. This sequence uses TRBV6-1 and TRBJ1-5; perhaps TRBD1 is the D gene, with 5 bases matching. CDR3 sequence: CASSEARGQYNQPQHF. The bases are TGTGCCAGCAGTGAAGCGCGAGGACAATACAATCAGCCCCAGCATTTT.